The clone carrying this T cell receptor beta chain was picked up a small number of times. Its matching antigen is unknown. MiXCR was run by TCRdb on the 5' RACE reads, yielding one entry per CDR3 protein. Of 450,000 to 650,000 distinct CDR3 sequences in the sample, about 20% were seen once. The CDR3 is 14 amino acids. Germline V CDR1 and CDR2: SGHRS, YFSETQ. V was shortened by 0 bases and J by 6 bases, with 9 bases between the two germline ends. The data were obtained in a study of T-cell memory formation after mild COVID-19. Looking at the study overall: TCR clusters showed largely donor specificity. General study results and limits: Balance between CD4 and CD8 was seen in clones contracting day 15 to 85, and a CD4+ lean was seen in later expanders. Contracting CD4+ clones lay largely in CM and EM, with CD8+ ones residing in EMRA. In second-wave clones peaking day 37, SARS-CoV-2 specificity remained unconfirmed.

This TCR came from an adult woman who had mild COVID-19 (a few samples of this study predate the infection). Cell type and time point are not known. The chain recombines TRBV5-1 with TRBJ2-2; D gene unclear. Source material: PBMCs or a T cell subset sorted from them (not recorded which). Here the CDR3 DNA reads TGCGCCAGCAGCTTGGCCGCAGGTTCCGGGGAGCTGTTTTTT. Protein product: CASSLAAGSGELFF.